The clone carrying this T cell receptor (beta chain) has only a few counts. Its antigen is not identified. Via MiXCR, TCRdb re-called the 5' RACE reads, giving one row per CDR3 protein. The sample includes some 300,000 distinct CDR3 sequences, around 3.6% of them seen just once. This record belongs to a study of T cells after yellow fever vaccination. Study-wide context: Low-cell-number fractions were prepared with SMART-Seq v4 Ultra Low Input.

Whole-study results and caveats: Weaker, the secondary response had a peak occurring faster, on day 5 versus 15. Some clonotypes, a small share, were shared between CD4 and CD8 compartments. In FACS-sorted repertoires, abundant clonotypes from the bulk population could appear as contaminants.

The germline V gene encodes CDR1 SGHAT and CDR2 FQNNGV. This CDR3 is 16 amino acids long. The J segment lost 5 bases and the V segment lost 5 bases, leaving 7 bases of the junction unmatched. This receptor was taken from a man between 18 and 35 years old who received the YFV17D yellow fever vaccine. The chain recombines TRBV11-2 with TRBJ2-5; 14 nucleotides align to TRBD2. The material was PBMCs, obtained on the day of the yellow fever booster vaccination. CDR3 nucleotides: TGTGCCAGCAGCCTCCAGGGACTAGCGGGGGCGGAGACCCAGTACTTC. Its protein product is CASSLQGLAGAETQYF.